The table lists the clone carrying this TCR beta chain with a few counts. The target antigen is unknown. Single cDNA molecules in the library carried unique molecular identifiers attached during preparation. As processed by the authors: With a range of about 23,224 to 690,600, the median per sample was about 87,000 TCRs. TCRdb passed the 5' RACE reads through MiXCR, listing each CDR3 protein once. TCRdb's processing, not the study's, gives the V and J calls here. Of under 85,000 distinct CDR3 sequences listed, 7.7% are singletons. CDR1 and CDR2 (germline): MGHRA, YSYEKL. V shed 0 bases and J shed 5 bases, with 13 bases lying between them. The CDR3 spans 15 residues. Unfractionated whole blood served as the source for total RNA extraction. These data belong to a study of human T cells and chemical hapten exposure. Study-level information: Small discrepancies in pooled library volume mainly accounted for the varying TCR yields per sample.

General study points: Counts of TCRs above 1 in 1000 frequency stayed unchanged with DPC sensitization.

The genes are TRBV4-1 and TRBJ1-2, with D perhaps matching TRBD1 (6 bases). This TCR was recovered from a male donor in good health. This CDR3 reads CASSQEETGPYGYTF. The CDR3 nucleotides are TGCGCCAGCAGCCAAGAAGAGACAGGACCGTATGGCTACACCTTC.